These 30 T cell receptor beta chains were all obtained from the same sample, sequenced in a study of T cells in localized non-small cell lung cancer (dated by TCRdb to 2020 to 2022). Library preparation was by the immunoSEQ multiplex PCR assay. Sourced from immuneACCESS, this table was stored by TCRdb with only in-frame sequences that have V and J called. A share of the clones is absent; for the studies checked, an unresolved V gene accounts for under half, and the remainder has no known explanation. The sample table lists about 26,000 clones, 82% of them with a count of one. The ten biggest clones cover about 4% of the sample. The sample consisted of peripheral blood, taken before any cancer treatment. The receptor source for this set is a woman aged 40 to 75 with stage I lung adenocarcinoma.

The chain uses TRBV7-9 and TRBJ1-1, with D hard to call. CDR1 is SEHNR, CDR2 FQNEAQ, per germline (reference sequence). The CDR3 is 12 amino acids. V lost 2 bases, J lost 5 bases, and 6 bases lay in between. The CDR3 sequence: CASSLSGTEAFF. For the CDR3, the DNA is TGTGCCAGCAGCTTATCTGGGACTGAAGCTTTCTTT.

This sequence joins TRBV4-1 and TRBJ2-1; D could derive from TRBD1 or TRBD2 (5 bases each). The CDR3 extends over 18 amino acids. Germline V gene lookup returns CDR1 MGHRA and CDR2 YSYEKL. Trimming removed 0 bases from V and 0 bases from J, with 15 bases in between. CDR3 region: CASSQDWDLSSSYNEQFF. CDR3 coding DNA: TGCGCCAGCAGCCAAGACTGGGACCTGTCGAGCTCCTACAATGAGCAGTTCTTC.

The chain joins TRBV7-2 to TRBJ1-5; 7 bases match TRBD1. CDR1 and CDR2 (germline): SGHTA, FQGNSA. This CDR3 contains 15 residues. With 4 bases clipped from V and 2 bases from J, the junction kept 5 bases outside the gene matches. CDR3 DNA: TGTGCCAGCAGCTCCTGGGGACAGCGCAATCAGCCCCAGCATTTT. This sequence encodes CASSSWGQRNQPQHF.

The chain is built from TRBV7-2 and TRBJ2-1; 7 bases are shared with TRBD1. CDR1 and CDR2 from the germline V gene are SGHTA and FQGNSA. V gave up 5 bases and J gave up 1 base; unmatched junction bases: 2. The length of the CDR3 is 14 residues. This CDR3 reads CASSPDRSYNEQFF. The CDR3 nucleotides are TGTGCCAGCAGCCCGGACAGGTCCTACAATGAGCAGTTCTTC.

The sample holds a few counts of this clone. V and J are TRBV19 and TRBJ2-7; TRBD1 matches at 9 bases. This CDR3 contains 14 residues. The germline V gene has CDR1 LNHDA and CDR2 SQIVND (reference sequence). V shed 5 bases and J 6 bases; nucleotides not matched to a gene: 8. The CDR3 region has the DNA TGTGCCAGTAGTTCCCGACAGGGGGAAGGCGAGCAGTACTTC. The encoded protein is CASSSRQGEGEQYF.

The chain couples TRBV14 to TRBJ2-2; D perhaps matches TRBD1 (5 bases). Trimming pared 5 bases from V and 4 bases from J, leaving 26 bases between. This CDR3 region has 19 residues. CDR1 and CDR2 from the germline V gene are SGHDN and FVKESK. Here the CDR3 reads CASSKVVVYAGRGTGELFF. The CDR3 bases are TGTGCCAGCAGCAAAGTCGTTGTATACGCAGGGCGCGGCACCGGGGAGCTGTTTTTT.

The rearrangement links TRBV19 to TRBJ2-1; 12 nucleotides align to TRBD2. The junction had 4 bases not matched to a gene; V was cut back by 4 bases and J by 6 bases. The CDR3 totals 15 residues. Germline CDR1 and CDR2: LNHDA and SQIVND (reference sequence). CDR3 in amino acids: CASSNLAGGANEQFF. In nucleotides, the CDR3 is TGTGCCAGTAGTAACCTAGCGGGGGGGGCCAATGAGCAGTTCTTC.

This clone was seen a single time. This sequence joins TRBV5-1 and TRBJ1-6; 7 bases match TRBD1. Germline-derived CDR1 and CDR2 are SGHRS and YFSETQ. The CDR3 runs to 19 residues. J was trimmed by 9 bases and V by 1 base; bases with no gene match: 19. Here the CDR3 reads CASSLLWAGRGGGGSPLHF. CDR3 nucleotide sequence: TGCGCCAGCAGCTTGTTGTGGGCAGGCAGAGGGGGCGGAGGTTCACCCCTCCACTTT.

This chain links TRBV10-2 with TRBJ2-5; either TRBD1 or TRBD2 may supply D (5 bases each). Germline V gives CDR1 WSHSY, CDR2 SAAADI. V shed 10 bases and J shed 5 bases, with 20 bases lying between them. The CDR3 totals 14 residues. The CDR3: CATRATRGWETQYF. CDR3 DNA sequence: TGCGCCACCCGGGCCACGAGGGGCTGGGAGACCCAGTACTTC.

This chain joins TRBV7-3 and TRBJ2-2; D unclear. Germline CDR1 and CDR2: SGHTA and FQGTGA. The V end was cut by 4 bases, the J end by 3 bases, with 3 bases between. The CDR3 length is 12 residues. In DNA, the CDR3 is TGTGCCAGCAGCTCCCACACCGGGGAGCTGTTTTTT. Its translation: CASSSHTGELFF.

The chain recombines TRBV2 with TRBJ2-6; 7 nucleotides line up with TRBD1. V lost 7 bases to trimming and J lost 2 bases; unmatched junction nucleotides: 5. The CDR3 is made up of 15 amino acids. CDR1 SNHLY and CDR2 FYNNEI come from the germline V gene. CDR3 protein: CASTPQGAGANVLTF. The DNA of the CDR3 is TGTGCCAGCACCCCCCAGGGGGCTGGGGCCAACGTCCTGACTTTC.

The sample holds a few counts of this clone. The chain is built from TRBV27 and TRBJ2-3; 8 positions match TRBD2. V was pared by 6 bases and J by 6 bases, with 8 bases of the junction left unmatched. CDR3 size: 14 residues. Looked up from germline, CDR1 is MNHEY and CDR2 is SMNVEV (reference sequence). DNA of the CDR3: TGTGCCAGCAGGAAACTAGCGGCCCTGGATACGCAGTATTTT. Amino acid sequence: CASRKLAALDTQYF.

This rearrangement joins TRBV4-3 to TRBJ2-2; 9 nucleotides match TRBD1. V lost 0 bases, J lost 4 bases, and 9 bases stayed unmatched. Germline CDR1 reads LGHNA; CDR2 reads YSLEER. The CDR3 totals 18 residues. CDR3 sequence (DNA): TGCGCCAGCAGCCAAGATGAAGCCGGGACAGGGTTCACCGGGGAGCTGTTTTTT. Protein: CASSQDEAGTGFTGELFF.

The CDR3 DNA follows: TGTGCCAGCAGTGAAGGGGGGGGCCCCTTGAAAGCTTTCTTT. Translated: CASSEGGGPLKAFF. The chain carries TRBV25-1 and TRBJ1-1; TRBD1 is a possible D gene (6 bases). Germline CDR1 MGHDK, CDR2 SYGVNS. The CDR3 consists of 14 residues. Trimming removed 2 bases at V and 9 bases at J, with 16 bases between.

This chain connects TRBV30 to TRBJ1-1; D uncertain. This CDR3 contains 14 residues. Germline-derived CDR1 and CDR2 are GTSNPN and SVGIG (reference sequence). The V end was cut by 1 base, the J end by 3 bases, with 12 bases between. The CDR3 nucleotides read TGTGCCTGGAGTGAGTACAGAGGCTACACTGAAGCTTTCTTT. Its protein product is CAWSEYRGYTEAFF.

CDR3 bases: TGCGCCAGCAGCCCATCAGGATCAGGGGGGATGAACACTGAAGCTTTCTTT. It yields the protein CASSPSGSGGMNTEAFF. The V gene is TRBV5-1, the J gene TRBJ1-1; 7 nucleotides line up with TRBD1. The CDR3 has 17 amino acids. The V segment lost 4 bases and the J segment 0 bases; nucleotides outside the gene matches: 12. From germline, CDR1 is SGHRS and CDR2 YFSETQ.

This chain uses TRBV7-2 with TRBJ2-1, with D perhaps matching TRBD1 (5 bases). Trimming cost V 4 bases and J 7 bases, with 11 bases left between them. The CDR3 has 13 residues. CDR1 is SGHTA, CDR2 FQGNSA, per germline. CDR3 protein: CASSWGPANEQFF. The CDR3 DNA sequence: TGTGCCAGCAGCTGGGGCCCGGCTAATGAGCAGTTCTTC. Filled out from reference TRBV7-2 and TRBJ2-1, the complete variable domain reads GAGVSQSPSNKVTEKGKDVELRCDPISGHTALYWYRQSLGQGLEFLIYFQGNSAPDKSGLPSDRFSAERTGGSVSTLTIQRTQQEDSAVYLCASSWGPANEQFFGPGTRLTVL.

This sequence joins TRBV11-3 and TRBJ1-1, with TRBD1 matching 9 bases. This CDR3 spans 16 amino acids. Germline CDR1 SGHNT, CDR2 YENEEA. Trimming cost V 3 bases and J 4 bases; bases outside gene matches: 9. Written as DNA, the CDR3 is TGTGCCAGCAGCTTTTGGACAGGGGTGCGGAGCACTGAAGCTTTCTTT. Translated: CASSFWTGVRSTEAFF.

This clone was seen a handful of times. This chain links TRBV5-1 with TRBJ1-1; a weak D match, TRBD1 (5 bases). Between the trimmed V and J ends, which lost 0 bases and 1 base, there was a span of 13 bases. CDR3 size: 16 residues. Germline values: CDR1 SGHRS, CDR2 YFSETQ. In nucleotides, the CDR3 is TGCGCCAGCAGCTTGGAGGGGCCCTCGGGGAACACTGAAGCTTTCTTT. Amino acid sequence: CASSLEGPSGNTEAFF.

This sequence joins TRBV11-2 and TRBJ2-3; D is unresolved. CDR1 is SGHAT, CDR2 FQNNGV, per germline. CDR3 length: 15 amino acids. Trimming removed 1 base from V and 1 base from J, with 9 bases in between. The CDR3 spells CASSLVGRRTDTQYF. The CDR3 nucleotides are TGTGCCAGCAGCTTAGTGGGCAGACGCACAGATACGCAGTATTTT.

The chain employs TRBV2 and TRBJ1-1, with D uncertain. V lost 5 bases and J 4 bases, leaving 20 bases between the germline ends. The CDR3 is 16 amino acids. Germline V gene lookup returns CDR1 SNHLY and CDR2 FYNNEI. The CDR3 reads CASSSLGGRAGTEAFF. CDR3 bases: TGTGCCAGCAGTTCCCTCGGCGGTAGGGCGGGCACTGAAGCTTTCTTT.

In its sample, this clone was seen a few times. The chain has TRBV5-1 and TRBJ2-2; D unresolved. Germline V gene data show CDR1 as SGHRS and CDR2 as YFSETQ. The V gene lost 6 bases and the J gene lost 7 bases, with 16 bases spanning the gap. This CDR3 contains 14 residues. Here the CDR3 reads CASTANGQFGELFF. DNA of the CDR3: TGCGCCAGCACCGCCAATGGGCAGTTCGGGGAGCTGTTTTTT.

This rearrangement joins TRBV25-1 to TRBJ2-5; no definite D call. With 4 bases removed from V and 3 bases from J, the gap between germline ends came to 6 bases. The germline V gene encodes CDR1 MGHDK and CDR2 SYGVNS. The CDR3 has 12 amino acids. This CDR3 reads CASSVNKETQYF. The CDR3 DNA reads TGTGCCAGCAGTGTCAACAAAGAGACCCAGTACTTC.

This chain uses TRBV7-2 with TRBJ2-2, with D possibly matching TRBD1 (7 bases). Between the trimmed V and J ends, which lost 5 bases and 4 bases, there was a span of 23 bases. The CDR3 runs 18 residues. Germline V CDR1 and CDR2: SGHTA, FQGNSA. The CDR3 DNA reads TGTGCCAGCAGCCCTAGACCGCCCCGACAGGGAGGCACCGGGGAGCTGTTTTTT. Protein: CASSPRPPRQGGTGELFF.

Here the CDR3 DNA reads TGTGCCAGCAGCTTAGGTGGGGGGCCGCAGAACTATGGCTACACCTTC. Its protein is CASSLGGGPQNYGYTF. V gene TRBV11-3 combines with J gene TRBJ1-2, with D perhaps TRBD1 (6 bases). This CDR3 region has 16 residues. Trimming shortened V by 1 base and J by 2 bases, and 14 bases separated the two germline ends. Germline assignment: CDR1 SGHNT and CDR2 YENEEA.

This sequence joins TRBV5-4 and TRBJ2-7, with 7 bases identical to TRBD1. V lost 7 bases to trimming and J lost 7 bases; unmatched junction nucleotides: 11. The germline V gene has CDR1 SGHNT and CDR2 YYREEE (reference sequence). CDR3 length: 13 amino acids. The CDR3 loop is CASHPSRGKEQYF. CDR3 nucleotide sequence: TGTGCCAGCCACCCGAGCAGGGGGAAGGAGCAGTACTTC.

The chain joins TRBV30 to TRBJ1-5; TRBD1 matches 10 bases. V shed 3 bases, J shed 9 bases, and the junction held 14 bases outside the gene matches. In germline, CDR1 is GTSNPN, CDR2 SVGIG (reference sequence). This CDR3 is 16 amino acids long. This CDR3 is CAWRRTGGKGYRPQHF. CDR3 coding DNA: TGTGCCTGGAGAAGGACAGGGGGTAAGGGGTATCGGCCCCAGCATTTT.

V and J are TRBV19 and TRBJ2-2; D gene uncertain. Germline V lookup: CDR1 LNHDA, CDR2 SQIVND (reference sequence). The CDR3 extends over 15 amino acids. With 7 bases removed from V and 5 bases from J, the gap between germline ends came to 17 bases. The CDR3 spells CASKSELTVTGELFF. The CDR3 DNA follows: TGTGCCAGTAAATCTGAACTGACTGTGACCGGGGAGCTGTTTTTT.

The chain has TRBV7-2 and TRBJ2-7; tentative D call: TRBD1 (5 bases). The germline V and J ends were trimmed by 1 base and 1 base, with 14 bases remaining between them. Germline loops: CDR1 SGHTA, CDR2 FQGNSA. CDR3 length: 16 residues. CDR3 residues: CASSLDRPVISYEQYF. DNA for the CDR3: TGTGCCAGCAGCTTAGACAGGCCAGTCATTTCCTACGAGCAGTACTTC.

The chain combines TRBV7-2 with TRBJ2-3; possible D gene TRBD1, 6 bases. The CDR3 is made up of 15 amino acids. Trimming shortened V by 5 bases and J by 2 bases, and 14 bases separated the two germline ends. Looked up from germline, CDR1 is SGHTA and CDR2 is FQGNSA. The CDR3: CASSPGDTNTDTQYF. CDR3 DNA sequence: TGTGCCAGCAGCCCCGGGGACACGAACACAGATACGCAGTATTTT. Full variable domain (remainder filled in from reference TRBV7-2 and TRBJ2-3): GAGVSQSPSNKVTEKGKDVELRCDPISGHTALYWYRQSLGQGLEFLIYFQGNSAPDKSGLPSDRFSAERTGGSVSTLTIQRTQQEDSAVYLCASSPGDTNTDTQYFGPGTRLTVL.